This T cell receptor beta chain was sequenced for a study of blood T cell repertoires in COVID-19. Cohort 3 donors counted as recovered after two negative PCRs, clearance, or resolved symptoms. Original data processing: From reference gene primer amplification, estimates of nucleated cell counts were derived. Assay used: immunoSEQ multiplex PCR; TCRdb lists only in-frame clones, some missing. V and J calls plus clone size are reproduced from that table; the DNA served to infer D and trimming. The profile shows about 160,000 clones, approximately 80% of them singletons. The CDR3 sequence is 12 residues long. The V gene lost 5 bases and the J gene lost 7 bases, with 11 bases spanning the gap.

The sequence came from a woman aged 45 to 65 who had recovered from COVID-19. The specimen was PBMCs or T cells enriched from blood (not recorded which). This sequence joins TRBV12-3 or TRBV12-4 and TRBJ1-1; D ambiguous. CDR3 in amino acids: CASSVPSGEAFF. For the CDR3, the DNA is TGTGCCAGCAGTGTCCCGTCGGGTGAAGCTTTCTTT.